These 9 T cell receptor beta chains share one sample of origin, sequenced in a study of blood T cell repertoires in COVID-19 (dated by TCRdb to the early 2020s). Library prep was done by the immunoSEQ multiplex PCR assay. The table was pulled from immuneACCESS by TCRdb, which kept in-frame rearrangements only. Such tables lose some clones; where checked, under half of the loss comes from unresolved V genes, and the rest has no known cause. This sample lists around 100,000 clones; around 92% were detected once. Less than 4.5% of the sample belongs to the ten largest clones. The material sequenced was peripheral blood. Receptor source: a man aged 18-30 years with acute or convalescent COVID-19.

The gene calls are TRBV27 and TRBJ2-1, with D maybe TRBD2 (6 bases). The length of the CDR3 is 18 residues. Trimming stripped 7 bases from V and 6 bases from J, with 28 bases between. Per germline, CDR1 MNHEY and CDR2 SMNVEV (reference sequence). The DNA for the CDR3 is TGTGCCAGCACATCGCGGGCTTTAGCGGCTTTTTACCCCAATGAGCAGTTCTTC. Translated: CASTSRALAAFYPNEQFF.

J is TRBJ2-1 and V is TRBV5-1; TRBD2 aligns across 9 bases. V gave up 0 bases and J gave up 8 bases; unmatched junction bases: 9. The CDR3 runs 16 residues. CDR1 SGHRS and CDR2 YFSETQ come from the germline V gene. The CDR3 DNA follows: TGCGCCAGCAGCTTGGATGGCGGGGGGGCCTCGGATGAGCAGTTCTTC. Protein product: CASSLDGGGASDEQFF.

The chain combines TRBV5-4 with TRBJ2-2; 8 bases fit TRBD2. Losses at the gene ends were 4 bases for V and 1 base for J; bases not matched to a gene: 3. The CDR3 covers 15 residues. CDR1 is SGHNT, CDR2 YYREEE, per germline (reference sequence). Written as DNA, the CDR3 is TGTGCCAGCAGCCGGGGGGGAGTGAACACCGGGGAGCTGTTTTTT. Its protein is CASSRGGVNTGELFF.

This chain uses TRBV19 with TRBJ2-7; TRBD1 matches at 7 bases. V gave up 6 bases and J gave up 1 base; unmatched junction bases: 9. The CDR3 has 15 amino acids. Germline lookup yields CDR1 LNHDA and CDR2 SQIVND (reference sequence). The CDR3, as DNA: TGTGCCAGTAGCATCCGGGACAGTTCATCCTACGAGCAGTACTTC. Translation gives CASSIRDSSSYEQYF.

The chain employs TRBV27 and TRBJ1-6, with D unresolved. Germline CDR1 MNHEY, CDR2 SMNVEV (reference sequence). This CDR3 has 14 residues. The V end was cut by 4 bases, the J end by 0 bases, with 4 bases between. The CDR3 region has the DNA TGTGCCAGCAGTTCGAGCTCCTATAATTCACCCCTCCACTTT. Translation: CASSSSSYNSPLHF.

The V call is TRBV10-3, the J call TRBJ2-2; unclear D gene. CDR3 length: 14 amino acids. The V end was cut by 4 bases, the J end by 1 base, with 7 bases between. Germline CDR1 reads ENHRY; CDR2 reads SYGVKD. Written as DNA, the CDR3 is TGTGCCATCAGTGGATCAGGGAACACCGGGGAGCTGTTTTTT. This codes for CAISGSGNTGELFF.

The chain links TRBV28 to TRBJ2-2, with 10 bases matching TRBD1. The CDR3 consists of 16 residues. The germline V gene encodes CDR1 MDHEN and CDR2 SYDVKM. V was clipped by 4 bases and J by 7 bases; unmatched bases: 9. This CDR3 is CASSSNPGQGHGELFF. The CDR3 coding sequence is TGTGCCAGCAGTTCCAATCCGGGACAGGGGCACGGGGAGCTGTTTTTT.

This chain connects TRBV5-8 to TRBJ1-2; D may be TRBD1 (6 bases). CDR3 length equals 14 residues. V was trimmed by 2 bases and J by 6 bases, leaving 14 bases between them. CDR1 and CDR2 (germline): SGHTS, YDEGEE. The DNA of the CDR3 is TGTGCCAGCAGCTTCGAACAGGGTTTCGATGGCTACACCTTC. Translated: CASSFEQGFDGYTF.

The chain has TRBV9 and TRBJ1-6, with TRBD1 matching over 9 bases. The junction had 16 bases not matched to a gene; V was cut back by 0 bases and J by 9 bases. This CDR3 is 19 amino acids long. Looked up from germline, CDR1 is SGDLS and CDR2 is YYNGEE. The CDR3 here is CASSVDQGTGFRVGSPLHF. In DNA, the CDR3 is TGTGCCAGCAGCGTAGATCAGGGGACAGGGTTCCGAGTAGGTTCACCCCTCCACTTT.